Below, 6 T cell receptor beta chains from the same sample are listed, as sequenced in a study of shared clonotypes between healthy human individuals. The repertoire was sequenced with immunoSEQ multiplex PCR; TCRdb's copy has only in-frame clones and lacks some. Here the sample spans about 2.4 million clones, approximately 93% being singletons. The sequencing input was naive CD4+ T cells from PBMCs. The subset denotes: CD45RA+ positively selected. These receptors all come from a man aged 18 to 29 in good health. Some clones in this sample may be carry-over from other donors' samples.

Notes on this clone: The sample carries other DNA sequences with the same CDR3. The V and J genes are TRBV7-9 and TRBJ2-3; no reliable D call. The V gene lost 5 bases and the J gene lost 4 bases, with 4 bases spanning the gap. There are 11 residues in the CDR3. Germline values: CDR1 SEHNR, CDR2 FQNEAQ (reference sequence). The CDR3 spells CASSLADTQYF. Here the CDR3 DNA reads TGTGCCAGCAGCCTGGCAGATACGCAGTATTTT.

This chain links TRBV2 with TRBJ1-2; D remains unclear. Germline V CDR1 and CDR2: SNHLY, FYNNEI. V was trimmed by 6 bases and J by 4 bases, leaving 15 bases between them. The CDR3 runs to 14 residues. CDR3: CASRKYERPYGYTF. Here the CDR3 DNA reads TGTGCCAGCAGGAAATACGAGAGGCCCTATGGCTACACCTTC.

The sample holds one count of this clone. The chain employs TRBV7-3 and TRBJ2-3; 11 bases fit TRBD2. Trimming cost V 4 bases and J 5 bases; bases outside gene matches: 11. Per germline, CDR1 SGHTA and CDR2 FQGTGA. The CDR3 covers 17 residues. This CDR3 is CASSSRMGTSGVDTQYF. Written as DNA, the CDR3 is TGTGCCAGCAGCTCCCGAATGGGGACTAGCGGAGTAGATACGCAGTATTTT.

The J gene is TRBJ2-1, the V gene TRBV4-2; no clear D. Trimming stripped 7 bases from V and 3 bases from J, with 16 bases between. CDR3 length: 15 amino acids. Germline V CDR1 and CDR2: LGHNA, YNFKEQ. As DNA, the CDR3 is TGTGCCAGCACCCTAAACGGTGAAGGCTACAATGAGCAGTTCTTC. Its protein is CASTLNGEGYNEQFF.

V usage is TRBV11-2 and J usage is TRBJ2-3; D is undetermined. V gave up 6 bases and J gave up 0 bases, with 4 bases separating them. CDR1 SGHAT and CDR2 FQNNGV come from the germline V gene. This CDR3 spans 12 amino acids. CDR3 sequence (DNA): TGTGCCAGCAGGGAAAGCACAGATACGCAGTATTTT. Amino acids: CASRESTDTQYF.

In DNA, the CDR3 is TGTGCCAGCAGTGACACCGGGTATGAGCAGTTCTTC. It specifies CASSDTGYEQFF. J is TRBJ2-1 and V is TRBV6-4; no firm D call. Germline CDR1 reads MRHNA; CDR2 reads SNTAGT. The length of the CDR3 is 12 residues. The ends were cut back, 2 bases at V and 8 bases at J, with 7 bases in the middle.